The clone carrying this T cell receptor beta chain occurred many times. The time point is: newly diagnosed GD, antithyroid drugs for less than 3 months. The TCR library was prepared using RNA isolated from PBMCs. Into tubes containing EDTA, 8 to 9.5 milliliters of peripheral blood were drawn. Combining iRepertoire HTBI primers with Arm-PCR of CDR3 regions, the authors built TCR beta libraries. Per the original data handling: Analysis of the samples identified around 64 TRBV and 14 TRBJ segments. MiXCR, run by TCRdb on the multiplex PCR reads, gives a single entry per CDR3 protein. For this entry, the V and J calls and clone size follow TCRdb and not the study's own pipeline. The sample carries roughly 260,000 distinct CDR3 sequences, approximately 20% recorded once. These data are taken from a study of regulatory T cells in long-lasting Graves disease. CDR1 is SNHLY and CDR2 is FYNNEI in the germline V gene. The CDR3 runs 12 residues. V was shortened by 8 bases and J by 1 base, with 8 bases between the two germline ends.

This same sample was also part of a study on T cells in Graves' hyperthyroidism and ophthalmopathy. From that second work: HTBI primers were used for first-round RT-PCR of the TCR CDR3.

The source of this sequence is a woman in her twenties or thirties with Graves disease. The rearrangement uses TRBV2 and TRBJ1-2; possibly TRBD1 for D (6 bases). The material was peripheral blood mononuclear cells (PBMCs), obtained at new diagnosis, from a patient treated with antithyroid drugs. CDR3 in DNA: TGTGCCAGCGGGGGCGTTAACTATGGCTACACCTTC. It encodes CASGGVNYGYTF.